This TCR beta chain was retrieved from a study of early T cells in non-severe SARS-CoV-2 infection. MiXCR was run by TCRdb on the 5' RACE reads, yielding one entry per CDR3 protein. The sample holds about 92,000 distinct CDR3 sequences, roughly an eighth seen once. This clonotype turned up a few times. Germline V gene sequence: CDR1 MNHEY, CDR2 SMNVEV (reference sequence). V lost 5 bases to trimming and J lost 5 bases, with 16 bases between them. The CDR3 is made up of 15 amino acids. The sample was whole blood. V and J are TRBV27 and TRBJ2-1; TRBD1 might be the D (6 bases). The origin of this receptor is an adult who was a healthcare worker with PCR-confirmed SARS-CoV-2 infection or an uninfected control (not recorded which). The CDR3 loop is CASSVGGALNNEQFF. CDR3 bases: TGTGCCAGCAGTGTAGGGGGAGCGCTAAACAATGAGCAGTTCTTC.